Shown below are 30 T cell receptor beta chains from a single sample sequenced in a study of tumor and adjacent non-tumor tissue in lung cancer (dated by TCRdb to 2016 to 2019). The protocol used for the library was multiplex PCR. Data came from an Illumina HiSeq 2500. TCRbeta libraries were built by three rounds of nested PCR using primers (Table S4), following protocols modified from ARM-PCR. TCRdb reprocessed the public reads (quality trimming at Q25 with fastp, clone calling with MiXCR) and kept in-frame beta chains. When rows share a CDR3 protein, they turn into one entry using the most common DNA and genes. The sample has 69,000 or so distinct CDR3 sequences on record, approximately 73% of them singletons. The leading ten clones occupy 28% of the sample. RNA was isolated from bulk unsorted tissue, and RNA quality was assessed with a NanoDrop ND-1000 and an Agilent 2100. Sequencing was performed on lung tumor tissue. Receptors originate from a man aged 55-75 years with non-small cell lung cancer.

The V call is TRBV6-5, the J call TRBJ1-6; the match to TRBD1 covers 12 bases. This CDR3 contains 15 residues. The germline V gene has CDR1 MNHEY and CDR2 SVGAGI. Trimming at V came to 10 bases and at J to 13 bases, leaving 14 bases not matched to a gene. This CDR3 reads CAIKNLGQGARPLHF. The CDR3 bases are TGTGCCATCAAAAACTTGGGACAGGGGGCTAGGCCCCTCCACTTT.

Of note for this clonotype: At one boundary the junction diverges from the germline segment, which might be a read error. The genes are TRBV20-1 and TRBJ2-1; TRBD2 agrees at 10 bases. This CDR3 is built from 15 residues. Per germline, CDR1 DFQATT and CDR2 SNEGSKA (reference sequence). CDR3 sequence reads: CSAKGLAESYSEQLF. The DNA for the CDR3 is TGCAGTGCCAAAGGACTAGCGGAATCATACAGTGAGCAGTTATTC.

Comments on this clonotype: The junction shows a germline mismatch at one end, possibly a read error. The J gene is TRBJ2-7, the V gene TRBV6-2 or TRBV6-3; possible D gene TRBD2, 5 bases. The CDR3 spans 12 residues. Germline V CDR1 and CDR2: MNHEY, SVGEGT. CDR3 nucleotide sequence: TGTGTCAGCGGACCACAGTACTACGAGCAGTACTTC. Translated, it gives CVSGPQYYEQYF.

At least ten counts were recorded for this clonotype. The rearrangement joins TRBV7-9 to TRBJ1-3; D is undetermined. Germline V gene data show CDR1 as SEHNR and CDR2 as FQNEAQ (reference sequence). The CDR3 contains 13 residues. Trimming removed 1 base at V and 5 bases at J, with 6 bases between. The CDR3 reads CASSLGNRNTIYF. The CDR3 region has the DNA TGTGCCAGCAGCTTAGGAAACAGAAACACCATATATTTT.

The J gene is TRBJ2-1, the V gene TRBV6-2 or TRBV6-3; a possible D gene is TRBD1 (5 bases). This CDR3 region has 14 residues. CDR1 MNHEY and CDR2 SVGEGT come from the germline V gene. Deletions cut 8 bases from V and 0 bases from J, with 11 bases between. CDR3 sequence (DNA): TGTGCCAGCTGTAGACAGTTCTCCTACAATGAGCAGTTCTTC. This codes for CASCRQFSYNEQFF.

The chain carries TRBV20-1 and TRBJ2-7, with D possibly being TRBD2 (6 bases). The CDR3 is made up of 12 amino acids. Germline V gene sequence: CDR1 DFQATT, CDR2 SNEGSKA (reference sequence). Trimming left V 0 bases short and J 6 bases short, with 9 bases between. CDR3 DNA sequence: TGCAGTGCTAGAGATGCGGGGTGCGAGCAGTACTTC. It encodes CSARDAGCEQYF.

The chain recombines TRBV29-1 with TRBJ2-5; D might be TRBD1 (6 bases). The J call may be faulty, since TRBJ2-1 better matches the DNA end. This CDR3 region has 13 residues. Per germline, CDR1 SQVTM and CDR2 ANQGSEA. In DNA, the CDR3 is TGCAGCGCTGCCGACAGGTACCAAGAGACACAGTTCTTC. Translating it yields CSAADRYQETQFF.

V gene TRBV20-1 combines with J gene TRBJ2-3; 10 bases match TRBD2. The germline V gene has CDR1 DFQATT and CDR2 SNEGSKA (reference sequence). This CDR3 has 14 amino acids. V trimming: 7 bases; J trimming: 6 bases; junction bases outside the gene matches: 10. The CDR3 region is CSVRTSGATDTQYF. The CDR3 coding sequence is TGCAGTGTAAGGACTAGCGGCGCCACGGATACGCAGTATTTT.

This chain joins TRBV6-5 and TRBJ1-5, with 9 bases identical to TRBD1. CDR1 is MNHEY, CDR2 SVGAGI, per germline. This CDR3 has 15 residues. The CDR3: CTISTGQGPNQPQHF. CDR3 nucleotide sequence: TGTACCATCAGCACGGGACAGGGACCAAATCAGCCCCAGCATTTT.

This clonotype was seen only a few times. An end of the junction does not agree with germline; a read error may underlie this. This rearrangement joins TRBV6-1 to TRBJ2-7, with 10 bases identical to TRBD2. This CDR3 comprises 14 residues. Germline loops: CDR1 MNHNS, CDR2 SASEGT. In DNA, the CDR3 is TGTGCCAGGAGGGGACTAGCGCGCTCCCACGAGCAATACTTC. It encodes CARRGLARSHEQYF.

Regarding this clonotype: A much larger clone lies a single base off, so this may be a read error. The V and J genes are TRBV13 and TRBJ1-2; D gene ambiguous. This CDR3 spans 14 amino acids. Looked up from germline, CDR1 is PRHDT and CDR2 is FYEKMQ (reference sequence). In DNA form, the CDR3 reads TGTGCCAGCAGCCCCCGGGGAGAGAACTATGGCAACACCTTC. It codes for CASSPRGENYGNTF.

About this clonotype itself: Relative to the germline gene, one junction end is altered; a read error may explain this. The chain joins TRBV20-1 to TRBJ1-1; a possible D gene is TRBD1 (5 bases). The germline V gene encodes CDR1 DFQATT and CDR2 SNEGSKA (reference sequence). This CDR3 has 11 amino acids. CDR3 residues: CSVAGNTESVF. The DNA for the CDR3 is TGCAGTGTTGCAGGGAACACTGAGTCTGTCTTT.

With regard to this clonotype: A junction end diverges from the germline sequence, so it may reflect a read error. This chain joins TRBV20-1 and TRBJ2-3, with a tentative D call TRBD1 (5 bases). In germline, CDR1 is DFQATT, CDR2 SNEGSKA (reference sequence). This CDR3 region has 13 residues. In DNA, the CDR3 is TGCGGTGCTACATGGTTGGACACGGATACGCAGTATTTT. Protein product: CGATWLDTDTQYF.

Remarks on this clonotype: Relative to the germline gene, one junction end is altered; a read error may explain this. V and J are TRBV6-1 and TRBJ2-7; no clear D. In germline, CDR1 is MNHNS, CDR2 SASEGT. The CDR3 has 12 amino acids. CDR3 loop: CASRILSYEQYF. As DNA, the CDR3 is TGTGCAAGCAGGATATTATCCTACGAGCAGTACTTC.

This clonotype was detected only a few times. This clone may be a read error of a much larger clone one base away. The rearrangement joins TRBV12-3 or TRBV12-4 to TRBJ2-3, with no clear D. The CDR3 has 12 residues. As DNA, the CDR3 is TGTGCCGGCAGGAAAGAAACAGATACGCAGTATTTT. Protein sequence: CAGRKETDTQYF.

Points on this clonotype: A junction end diverges from the germline sequence, so it may reflect a read error. This chain uses TRBV7-9 with TRBJ2-1; 10 bases match TRBD1. The germline CDR1 and CDR2 sequences are SEHNR and FQNEAQ (reference sequence). This CDR3 is built from 16 residues. DNA for the CDR3: TGTGCCTGCAGCCCATCCGGGACAGGGGCCTACAATGAGCAGTTCTTC. Translated, it gives CACSPSGTGAYNEQFF.

Concerning this clonotype: Germline is not matched at one junction end, which may reflect a read error. This chain links TRBV29-1 with TRBJ2-2, with D perhaps assigned TRBD1 or TRBD2 (7 bases each). CDR3 length: 15 residues. Germline CDR1 reads SQVTM; CDR2 reads ANQGSEA. DNA of the CDR3: TGCAGCGTTCTGAACAGGGGAGGGAACACAGGAGAGCTGTTATTT. It yields the protein CSVLNRGGNTGELLF.

Comments on this clonotype: The CDR3 does not end in the conserved phenylalanine or tryptophan, so this is likely a read error. Because the CDR3's place on the DNA is in doubt, the DNA is left out and the CDR3 is given as listed by TCRdb. The chain links TRBV12-3 or TRBV12-4 to TRBJ1-5; the table gives TRBD1 as D, unverified against the DNA. The CDR3 contains 14 residues when both ends are counted. Here the CDR3 reads CASSPTGSNQPQHV.

The table lists this clonotype with a few counts. As DNA, the CDR3 is TGTGCCACCCGGGGCGAGGCATTGTCCGCCATTCAGTACTTC. This codes for CATRGEALSAIQYF. V and J are TRBV28 and TRBJ2-4, with D perhaps being TRBD1 or TRBD2 (5 bases each). Looked up from germline, CDR1 is MDHEN and CDR2 is SYDVKM. The CDR3 has 14 amino acids. Trimming took off 10 bases at V and 9 bases at J, with 22 bases between the two ends.

The CDR3 coding sequence is TGCAGCGTAGCATTCAGATACCAAGAGACCCAGTACTTC. It translates to CSVAFRYQETQYF. The rearrangement uses TRBV29-1 and TRBJ2-5; D is ambiguous. The germline V gene has CDR1 SQVTM and CDR2 ANQGSEA. The CDR3 spans 13 residues. V lost 6 bases and J 0 bases, leaving 11 bases between the germline ends.

V and J are TRBV29-1 and TRBJ1-1; no firm D call. The CDR3 totals 14 residues. Germline V CDR1 and CDR2: SQVTM, ANQGSEA. As DNA, the CDR3 is TGCAGTGCCCCGCCCGTTAGGGTAAACACTGAAGCTTTCTTT. Translating gives CSAPPVRVNTEAFF.

A note on this clonotype: This may be a read error: a much more frequent sequence differs by one nucleotide. J is TRBJ2-5 and V is TRBV24-1; no firm D call. Per germline, CDR1 KGHDR and CDR2 SFDVKD. CDR3 length: 14 residues. Between the trimmed V and J ends, which lost 5 bases and 2 bases, there was a span of 11 bases. The CDR3 sequence is CATSGHNNQETQYF. Here the CDR3 DNA reads TGTGCCACCAGTGGACATAACAATCAAGAGACCCAGTACTTC.

As to this clonotype: One junction end does not reproduce the germline sequence, and a read error may be involved. CDR3 sequence: CASSLIAPPGQYF. CDR3 sequence (DNA): TGTGCTAGCAGTTTAATCGCCCCGCCCGGGCAGTACTTC. V is TRBV12-3 or TRBV12-4 and J is TRBJ2-7; no firm D call. This CDR3 is 13 amino acids long.

This clonotype was counted between two and nine times. It may be a read error: a sequence one base away is much more abundant. The chain couples TRBV6-1 to TRBJ2-7, with a possible D match to TRBD1 (5 bases). Germline V gene sequence: CDR1 MNHNS, CDR2 SASEGT. The CDR3 is 12 amino acids. The CDR3 sequence is CVSSERGTVVDF. The CDR3 DNA follows: TGTGTCAGCAGTGAAAGGGGCACGGTGGTAGACTTC.

As regards this clonotype: The junction departs from germline at one end; a sequencing error may be responsible. The rearrangement links TRBV29-1 to TRBJ1-5, with no clear D. The V gene's germline CDR1 is SQVTM and CDR2 ANQGSEA. This CDR3 spans 14 amino acids. Written as DNA, the CDR3 is TGCAGCGTTGGCCCCTCAGATAGCAATCAGCCCGAGCATTTT. Amino acids: CSVGPSDSNQPEHF.

Ten or more counts support this clonotype. A much more abundant neighbour one base away suggests this may be a read error. The chain couples TRBV29-1 to TRBJ1-1; perhaps TRBD1 as D (5 bases). This CDR3 is 13 amino acids long. Germline values: CDR1 SQVTM, CDR2 ANQGSEA. The CDR3 coding sequence is TGCAGCGTGAAAGGGGTGGGGAACAATGAAGCTTTCTTT. This encodes CSVKGVGNNEAFF.

Points on this clonotype: Compared with germline, one end of the junction differs, possibly owing to a read error. The gene calls are TRBV10-3 and TRBJ2-6, with 8 bases matching TRBD2. CDR1 is ENHRY, CDR2 SYGVKD, per germline. This CDR3 comprises 20 residues. In DNA form, the CDR3 reads TGTAACATCAGTGAACATGGGACTAGTGGGAGGGACTCTGGGGTCAACGTCCTGACTTTC. Protein product: CNISEHGTSGRDSGVNVLTF.

In regard to this clonotype: As the CDR3 is not closed by the conserved phenylalanine or tryptophan, this likely results from a read error. The DNA is left out, because the CDR3 cannot be placed on it with certainty; the CDR3 is given as TCRdb lists it. The gene calls are TRBV12-3 or TRBV12-4 and TRBJ1-1. Inclusive of both ends, the CDR3 amounts to 13 amino acids. CDR3 region: CASSLSRSTDALS.

Concerning this clonotype: Lacking the conserved final phenylalanine or tryptophan, this CDR3 likely reflects a read error. The limits of the CDR3 on the DNA are not certain, so only TCRdb's listed CDR3 is given. The CDR3 region is CASSPDREETHYL. The V gene is TRBV5-4, the J gene TRBJ2-5; the table's D call, TRBD1, was not checked against the DNA. A total of 13 residues make up the CDR3, ends included. The V gene's germline CDR1 is SGHNT and CDR2 YYREEE (reference sequence).

A note on this clonotype: The junction departs from the called germline gene at one end, perhaps through a read error. The V and J genes are TRBV6-5 and TRBJ2-7, with D maybe TRBD2 (5 bases). This CDR3 has 10 amino acids. CDR1 and CDR2 (germline): MNHEY, SVGAGI. The CDR3 loop reads CVSGHYEQYF. CDR3 DNA sequence: TGTGTCAGCGGCCACTACGAGCAGTACTTC.